This TCR beta chain is drawn from a study of lymphopenia after photon versus proton radiotherapy. Study results and limitations: Survival link was tested only in deceased patients; proton benefit remains a possibility. After the lymphocyte nadir, photon-treated repertoires showed oligoclonal expansion, especially of CD8+ Temra cells. Relative stability marked proton patients; photon patients lost diversity and naive cells. Post-nadir TCR diversity decline inversely tracked overall survival among those who died.

Regarding this clone: Its specificity is unknown.

The V and J ends lost 3 bases and 4 bases respectively, with 7 bases between them. There are 13 residues in the CDR3. Germline lookup yields CDR1 SGHRS and CDR2 YFSETQ. This table comes from immunoSEQ multiplex PCR, and its TCRdb copy is limited to in-frame clones, with some not included. The table includes approximately 7,000 clones, about 90% detected once. The TCR originated in a man between 60 and 75 years old with cholangiocarcinoma. This material consisted of peripheral blood, taken from a patient treated with photon-based radiotherapy. The V call is TRBV5-1, the J call TRBJ2-2; D not resolved. The CDR3 coding sequence is TGCGCCAGCAGCTCCCCGGGCACCGGGGAGCTGTTTTTT. Encoded protein: CASSSPGTGELFF. Looking up the rest from reference TRBV5-1 and TRBJ2-2 gives the full variable domain: KAGVTQTPRYLIKTRGQQVTLSCSPISGHRSVSWYQQTPGQGLQFLFEYFSETQRNKGNFPGRFSGRQFSNSRSEMNVSTLELGDSALYLCASSSPGTGELFFGEGSRLTVL.